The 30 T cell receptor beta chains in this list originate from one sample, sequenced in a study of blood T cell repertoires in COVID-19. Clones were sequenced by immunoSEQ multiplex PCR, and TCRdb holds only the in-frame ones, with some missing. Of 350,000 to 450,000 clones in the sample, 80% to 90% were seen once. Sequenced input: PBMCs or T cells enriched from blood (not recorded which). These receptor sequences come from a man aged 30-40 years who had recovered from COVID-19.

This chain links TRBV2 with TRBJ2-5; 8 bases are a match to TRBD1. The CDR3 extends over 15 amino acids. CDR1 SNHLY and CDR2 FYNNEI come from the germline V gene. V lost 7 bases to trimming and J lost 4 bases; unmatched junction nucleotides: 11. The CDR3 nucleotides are TGTGCCAGCAATACGCAGGGGGCTTCTGGAGAGACCCAGTACTTC. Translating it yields CASNTQGASGETQYF.

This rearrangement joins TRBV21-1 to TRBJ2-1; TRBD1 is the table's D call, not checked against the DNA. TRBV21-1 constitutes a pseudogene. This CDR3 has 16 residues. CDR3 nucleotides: TGTGCCAGCAGCGTAAGTGTGGGCTGCTCCTACAATGAGCAGTTCTTC. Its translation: CASSVSVGCSYNEQFF.

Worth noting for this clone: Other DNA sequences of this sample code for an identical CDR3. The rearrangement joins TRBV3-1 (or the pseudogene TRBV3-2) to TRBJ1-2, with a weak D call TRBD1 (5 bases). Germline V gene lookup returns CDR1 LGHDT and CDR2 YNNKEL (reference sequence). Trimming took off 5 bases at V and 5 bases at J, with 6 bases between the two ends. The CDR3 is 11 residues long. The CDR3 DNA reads TGTGCCAGCAGCTCAGGGTATGGCTACACCTTC. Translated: CASSSGYGYTF.

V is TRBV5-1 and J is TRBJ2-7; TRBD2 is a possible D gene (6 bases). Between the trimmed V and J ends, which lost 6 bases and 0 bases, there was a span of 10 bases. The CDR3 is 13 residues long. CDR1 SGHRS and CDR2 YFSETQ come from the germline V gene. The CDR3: CASKLGGSYEQYF. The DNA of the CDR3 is TGCGCCAGCAAGCTCGGGGGCTCCTACGAGCAGTACTTC.

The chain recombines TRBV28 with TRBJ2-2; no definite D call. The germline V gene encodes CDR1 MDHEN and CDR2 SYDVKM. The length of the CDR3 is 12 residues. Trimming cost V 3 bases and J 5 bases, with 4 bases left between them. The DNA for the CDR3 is TGTGCCAGCAGTTTCGGGACCGGGGAGCTGTTTTTT. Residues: CASSFGTGELFF.

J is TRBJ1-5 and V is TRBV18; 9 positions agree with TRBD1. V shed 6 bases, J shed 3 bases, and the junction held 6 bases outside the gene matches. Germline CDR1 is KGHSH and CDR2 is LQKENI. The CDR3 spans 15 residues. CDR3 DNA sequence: TGTGCCAGCTCTGGGACAGGGAGCGACAATCAGCCCCAGCATTTT. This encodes CASSGTGSDNQPQHF.

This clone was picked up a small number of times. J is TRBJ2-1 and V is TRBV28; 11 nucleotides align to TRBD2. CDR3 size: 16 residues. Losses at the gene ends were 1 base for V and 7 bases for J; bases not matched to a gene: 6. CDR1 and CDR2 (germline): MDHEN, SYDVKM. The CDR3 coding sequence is TGTGCCAGCAGTTTATTATCCGGGACTAGCGGTAATGAGCAGTTCTTC. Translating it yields CASSLLSGTSGNEQFF.

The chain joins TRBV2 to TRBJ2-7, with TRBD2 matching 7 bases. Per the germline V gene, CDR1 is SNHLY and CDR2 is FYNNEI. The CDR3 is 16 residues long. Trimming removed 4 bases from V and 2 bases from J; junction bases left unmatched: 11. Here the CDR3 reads CASSVSVAGVPYEQYF. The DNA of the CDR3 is TGTGCCAGCAGTGTAAGTGTGGCGGGAGTTCCCTACGAGCAGTACTTC.

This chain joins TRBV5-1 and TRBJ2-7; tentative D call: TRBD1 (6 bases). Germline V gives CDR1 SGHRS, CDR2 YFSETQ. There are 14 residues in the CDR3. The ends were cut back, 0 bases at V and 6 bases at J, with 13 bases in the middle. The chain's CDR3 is CASSLAGDRSEQYF. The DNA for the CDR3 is TGCGCCAGCAGCTTGGCAGGGGATCGCAGCGAGCAGTACTTC.

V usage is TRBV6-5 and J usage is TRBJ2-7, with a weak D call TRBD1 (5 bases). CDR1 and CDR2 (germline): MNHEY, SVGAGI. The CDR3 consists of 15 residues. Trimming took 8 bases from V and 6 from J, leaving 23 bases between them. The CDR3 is CASRQKGIPPSEQYF. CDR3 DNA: TGTGCCAGCCGCCAAAAGGGGATCCCGCCCTCCGAGCAGTACTTC.

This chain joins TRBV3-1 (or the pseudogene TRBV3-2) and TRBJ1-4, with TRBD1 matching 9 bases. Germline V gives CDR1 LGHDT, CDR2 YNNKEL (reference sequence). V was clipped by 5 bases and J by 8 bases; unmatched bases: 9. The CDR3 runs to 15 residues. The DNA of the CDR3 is TGTGCCAGCAGCACCTACAGGGGGCTGGGAGAAAAACTGTTTTTT. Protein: CASSTYRGLGEKLFF.

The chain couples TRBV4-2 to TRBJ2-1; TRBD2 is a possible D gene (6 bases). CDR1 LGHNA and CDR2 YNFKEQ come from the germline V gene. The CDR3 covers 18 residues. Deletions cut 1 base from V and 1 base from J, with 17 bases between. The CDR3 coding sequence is TGTGCCAGCAGCCAAGTGAGGAGGGGAGTAGGGTCCTACAATGAGCAGTTCTTC. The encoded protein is CASSQVRRGVGSYNEQFF.

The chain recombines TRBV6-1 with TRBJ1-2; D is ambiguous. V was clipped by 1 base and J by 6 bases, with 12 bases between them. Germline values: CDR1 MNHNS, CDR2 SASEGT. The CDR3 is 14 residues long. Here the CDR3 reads CASSEGGGSHGYTF. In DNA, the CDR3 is TGTGCCAGCAGTGAAGGGGGTGGGAGCCATGGCTACACCTTC.

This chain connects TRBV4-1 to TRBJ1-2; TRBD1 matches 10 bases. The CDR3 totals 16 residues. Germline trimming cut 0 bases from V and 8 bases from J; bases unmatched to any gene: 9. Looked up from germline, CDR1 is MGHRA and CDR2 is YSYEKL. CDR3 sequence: CASSQDPTGGLRGYTF. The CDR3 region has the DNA TGCGCCAGCAGCCAAGACCCGACAGGGGGCCTAAGGGGCTACACCTTC.

DNA for the CDR3: TGTGCCAGCAGAGGACAGGTTACAGATACGCAGTATTTT. Protein product: CASRGQVTDTQYF. This chain connects TRBV6-5 to TRBJ2-3, with 7 nucleotides matching TRBD1. V gave up 6 bases and J gave up 3 bases; unmatched junction bases: 3. The germline gives CDR1 MNHEY, CDR2 SVGAGI. CDR3 length: 13 residues.

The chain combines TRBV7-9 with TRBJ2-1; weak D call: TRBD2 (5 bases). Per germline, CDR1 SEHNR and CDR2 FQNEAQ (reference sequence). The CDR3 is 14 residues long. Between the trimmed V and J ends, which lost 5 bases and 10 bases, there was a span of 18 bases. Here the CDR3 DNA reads TGTGCCAGCAGCGCCGCCGTGGGAGTGTGGGAGCAGTTCTTC. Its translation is CASSAAVGVWEQFF.

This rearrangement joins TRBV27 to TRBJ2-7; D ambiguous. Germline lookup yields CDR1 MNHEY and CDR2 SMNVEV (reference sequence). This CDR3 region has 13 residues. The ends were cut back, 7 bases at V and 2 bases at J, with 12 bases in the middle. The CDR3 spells CASTAAETYEQYF. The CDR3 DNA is TGTGCCAGCACCGCCGCAGAAACCTACGAGCAGTACTTC.

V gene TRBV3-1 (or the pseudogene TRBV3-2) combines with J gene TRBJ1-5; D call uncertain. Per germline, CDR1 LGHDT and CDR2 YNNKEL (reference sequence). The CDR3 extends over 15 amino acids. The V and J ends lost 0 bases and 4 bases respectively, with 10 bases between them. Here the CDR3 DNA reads TGTGCCAGCAGCCAAGAGTACCACACAAATCAGCCCCAGCATTTT. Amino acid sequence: CASSQEYHTNQPQHF.

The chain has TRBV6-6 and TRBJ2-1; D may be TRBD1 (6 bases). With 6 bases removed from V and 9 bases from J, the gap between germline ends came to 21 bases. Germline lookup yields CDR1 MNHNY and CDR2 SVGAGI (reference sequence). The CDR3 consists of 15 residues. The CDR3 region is CASSRKGTGLGEQFF. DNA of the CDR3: TGTGCCAGCAGCCGGAAGGGTACAGGGTTGGGTGAGCAGTTCTTC.

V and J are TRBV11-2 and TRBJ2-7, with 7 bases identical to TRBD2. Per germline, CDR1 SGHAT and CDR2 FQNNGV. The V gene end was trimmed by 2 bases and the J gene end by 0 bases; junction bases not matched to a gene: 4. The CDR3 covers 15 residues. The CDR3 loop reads CASSLSAGFSYEQYF. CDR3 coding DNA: TGTGCCAGCAGCTTATCAGCGGGATTCTCCTACGAGCAGTACTTC.

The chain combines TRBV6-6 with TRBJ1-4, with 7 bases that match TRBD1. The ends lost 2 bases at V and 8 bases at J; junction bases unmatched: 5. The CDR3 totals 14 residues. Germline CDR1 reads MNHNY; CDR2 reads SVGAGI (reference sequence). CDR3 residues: CASSYVSGGEKLFF. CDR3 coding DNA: TGTGCCAGCAGTTACGTGTCAGGGGGAGAAAAACTGTTTTTT.

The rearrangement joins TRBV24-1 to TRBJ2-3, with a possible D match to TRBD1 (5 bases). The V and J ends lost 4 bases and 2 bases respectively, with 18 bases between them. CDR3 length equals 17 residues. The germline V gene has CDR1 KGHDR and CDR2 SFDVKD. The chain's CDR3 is CATSDHDWTSPTDTQYF. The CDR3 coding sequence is TGTGCCACCAGTGACCATGACTGGACAAGCCCCACAGATACGCAGTATTTT.

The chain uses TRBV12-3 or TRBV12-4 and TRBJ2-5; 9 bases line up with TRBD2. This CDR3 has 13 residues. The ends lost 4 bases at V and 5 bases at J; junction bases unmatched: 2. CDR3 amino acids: CASSYSGSETQYF. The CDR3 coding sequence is TGTGCCAGCAGTTATAGCGGGAGCGAGACCCAGTACTTC.

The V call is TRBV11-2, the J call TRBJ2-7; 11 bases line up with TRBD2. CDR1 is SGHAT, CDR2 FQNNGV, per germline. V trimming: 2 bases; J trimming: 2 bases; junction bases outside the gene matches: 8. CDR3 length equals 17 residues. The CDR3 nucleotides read TGTGCCAGCAGCTTACTTCGGACTAGCGGGTCTGCCTACGAGCAGTACTTC. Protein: CASSLLRTSGSAYEQYF.

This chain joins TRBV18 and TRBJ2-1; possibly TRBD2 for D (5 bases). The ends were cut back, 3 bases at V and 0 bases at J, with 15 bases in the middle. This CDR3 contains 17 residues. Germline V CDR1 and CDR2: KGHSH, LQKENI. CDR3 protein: CASSPQEVPSSYNEQFF. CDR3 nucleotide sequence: TGTGCCAGCTCACCTCAGGAGGTACCTAGCTCCTACAATGAGCAGTTCTTC.

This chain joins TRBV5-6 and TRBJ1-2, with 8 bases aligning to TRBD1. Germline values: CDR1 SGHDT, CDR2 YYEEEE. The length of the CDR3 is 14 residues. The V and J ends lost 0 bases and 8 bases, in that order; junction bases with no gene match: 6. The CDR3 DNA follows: TGTGCCAGCAGCTTGGCTCAGGGGGCGGGCGGCTACACCTTC. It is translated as CASSLAQGAGGYTF.

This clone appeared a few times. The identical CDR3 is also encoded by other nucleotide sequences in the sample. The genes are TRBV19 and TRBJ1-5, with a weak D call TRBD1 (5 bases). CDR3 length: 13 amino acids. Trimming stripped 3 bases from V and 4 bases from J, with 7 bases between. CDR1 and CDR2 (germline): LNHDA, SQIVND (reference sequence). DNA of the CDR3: TGTGCCAGTAGTATGGGGGGTAATCAGCCCCAGCATTTT. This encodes CASSMGGNQPQHF.

Written as DNA, the CDR3 is TGTGCCAGCTCACTGACTTCCACAGATACGCAGTATTTT. Its protein is CASSLTSTDTQYF. The J gene is TRBJ2-3, the V gene TRBV18, with D unclear. This CDR3 is 13 amino acids long. With 4 bases removed from V and 2 bases from J, the gap between germline ends came to 7 bases. CDR1 is KGHSH and CDR2 is LQKENI in the germline V gene.

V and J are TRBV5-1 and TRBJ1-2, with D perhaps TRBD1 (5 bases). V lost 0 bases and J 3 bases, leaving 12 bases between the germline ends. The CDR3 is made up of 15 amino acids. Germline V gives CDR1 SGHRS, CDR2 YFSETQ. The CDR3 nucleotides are TGCGCCAGCAGCTTGGAATCGCAGGGATACTATGGCTACACCTTC. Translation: CASSLESQGYYGYTF.

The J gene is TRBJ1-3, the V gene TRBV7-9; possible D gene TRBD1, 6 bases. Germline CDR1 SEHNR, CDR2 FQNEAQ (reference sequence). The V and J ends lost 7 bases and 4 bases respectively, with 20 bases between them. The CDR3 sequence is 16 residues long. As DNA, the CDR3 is TGTGCCAGCACACGCTTACAGGGTTTATCGGGAAACACCATATATTTT. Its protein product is CASTRLQGLSGNTIYF.